This TCR beta chain was retrieved from a study of T-cell memory formation after mild COVID-19. Study at large: TCR clusters were mostly donor specific. Study-level points and caveats: Contracting CD4+ clones were located mainly in CM and EM, and CD8+ clones in EMRA.

Each CDR3 protein gets one entry after TCRdb re-called the 5' RACE reads with MiXCR. The repertoire holds approximately 570,000 distinct CDR3 sequences, approximately 19% seen once, with more than 10% in the top ten. This clonotype was counted at least ten times. Antigen unknown. V was pared by 3 bases and J by 0 bases, with 6 bases between. Germline CDR1 and CDR2: SGHTA and FQGNSA. The CDR3 is 15 amino acids. The genes are TRBV7-2 and TRBJ1-6; D is unclear. The sample was PBMCs or a T cell subset sorted from them (not recorded which). The receptor was isolated from an adult woman who had mild COVID-19 (a few samples of this study predate the infection). Cell type and time point are not known. As DNA, the CDR3 is TGTGCCAGCAGCTTTGGGAGCTCCTATAATTCACCCCTCCACTTT. Amino acids: CASSFGSSYNSPLHF.